What follows are 19 T cell receptor beta chains derived from one specimen sequenced in a study of blood T cells in healthy people across ages. Using a J-beta primer mix together with a sample-barcoded 5' primer, a second PCR was run for about 6 to 12 cycles. MiXCR, applied by TCRdb to the 5' RACE reads, yields one record per CDR3 protein. The table has 1.5 million to 2 million distinct CDR3 sequences, roughly 50% seen once. The material sequenced was blood. The receptors originated from a woman in her 40s in good health.

This chain connects TRBV6-2 or TRBV6-3 to TRBJ2-1, with 9 bases that match TRBD2. Per the germline V gene, CDR1 is MNHEY and CDR2 is SVGEGT. V trimming: 6 bases; J trimming: 0 bases; junction bases outside the gene matches: 3. CDR3 size: 15 residues. CDR3 residues: CASRLAGFSYNEQFF. The CDR3 DNA follows: TGTGCCAGCAGGCTAGCGGGGTTCTCCTACAATGAGCAGTTCTTC.

This rearrangement joins TRBV15 to TRBJ2-5, with D perhaps matching TRBD2 (5 bases). Germline V lookup: CDR1 LNHNV, CDR2 YYDKDF (reference sequence). The CDR3 extends over 14 amino acids. The V gene lost 0 bases and the J gene lost 5 bases, with 10 bases spanning the gap. The CDR3 sequence is CATSRDYGVETQYF. CDR3 DNA: TGTGCCACCAGCAGAGATTACGGGGTCGAGACCCAGTACTTC.

This chain joins TRBV7-9 and TRBJ2-7; D is ambiguous. Trimming stripped 5 bases from V and 7 bases from J, with 27 bases between. CDR3 length: 17 residues. Germline V gene data show CDR1 as SEHNR and CDR2 as FQNEAQ (reference sequence). The CDR3 region has the DNA TGTGCCAGCAGCCCCCAGCTTACTCGCACAGCTTACAATGAGCAGTACTTC. Amino acids: CASSPQLTRTAYNEQYF.

This clonotype was picked up many times. The V and J genes are TRBV27 and TRBJ2-7; D remains ambiguous. V was cut by 6 bases and J by 6 bases, with 12 bases left in between. The CDR3 runs to 12 residues. Germline V gene data show CDR1 as MNHEY and CDR2 as SMNVEV (reference sequence). CDR3 loop: CASSKSGLEQYF. Written as DNA, the CDR3 is TGTGCCAGCAGCAAAAGTGGTCTCGAGCAGTACTTC.

The chain is built from TRBV6-2 or TRBV6-3 and TRBJ2-1, with 9 bases matching TRBD1. V was pared by 0 bases and J by 9 bases, with 21 bases of the junction left unmatched. The germline V gene has CDR1 MNHEY and CDR2 SVGEGT. This CDR3 comprises 20 residues. CDR3 DNA sequence: TGTGCCAGCAGTTACTCGTTTTCGTTTCCGGGGACAGGGCTTTATGGTGAGCAGTTCTTC. Its protein product is CASSYSFSFPGTGLYGEQFF.

The chain carries TRBV5-1 and TRBJ2-7; D is perhaps TRBD1 (6 bases). Trimming took 4 bases from V and 0 from J, leaving 14 bases between them. Per germline, CDR1 SGHRS and CDR2 YFSETQ. CDR3 size: 15 residues. The CDR3 coding sequence is TGCGCCAGCAGCACAGCTCAACAGGGCTCCTACGAGCAGTACTTC. It codes for CASSTAQQGSYEQYF.

V and J are TRBV6-5 and TRBJ1-5, with TRBD1 identical over 8 bases. Germline V CDR1 and CDR2: MNHEY, SVGAGI. V shed 6 bases and J 2 bases; nucleotides not matched to a gene: 9. This CDR3 contains 16 residues. The CDR3 loop reads CASRSQGVGRNQPQHF. The CDR3 nucleotides are TGTGCCAGCAGGTCACAGGGGGTCGGCCGCAATCAGCCCCAGCATTTT.

The chain couples TRBV13 to TRBJ1-5; TRBD1 agrees at 7 bases. Looked up from germline, CDR1 is PRHDT and CDR2 is FYEKMQ (reference sequence). The length of the CDR3 is 14 residues. The V gene end was trimmed by 5 bases and the J gene end by 7 bases; junction bases not matched to a gene: 8. The CDR3 DNA follows: TGTGCCAGCAGCCAACAGGGGCGGGAACAGCCCCAGCATTTT. Amino acid sequence: CASSQQGREQPQHF.

The J gene is TRBJ2-3, the V gene TRBV21-1; the D call in the table, TRBD1, was not verified against the DNA. TRBV21-1 represents a pseudogene. This CDR3 is built from 17 residues. The DNA of the CDR3 is TGTGCCAGCAGCTGCACATCGGGACAGGGACCGCCGGATACGCAGTATTTT. As protein: CASSCTSGQGPPDTQYF.

V gene TRBV7-6 combines with J gene TRBJ2-7, with D perhaps TRBD1 (6 bases). Germline CDR1 reads SGHVS; CDR2 reads FNYEAQ. V lost 5 bases to trimming and J lost 2 bases, with 16 bases between them. CDR3 length: 15 residues. CDR3 region: CASSITTGSTYEQYF. CDR3 nucleotide sequence: TGTGCCAGCAGCATAACTACAGGGTCAACCTACGAGCAGTACTTC.

The chain joins TRBV20-1 to TRBJ2-7, with 7 bases that match TRBD2. V was pared by 5 bases and J by 2 bases, with 6 bases of the junction left unmatched. The CDR3 has 13 residues. The germline V gene encodes CDR1 DFQATT and CDR2 SNEGSKA (reference sequence). DNA for the CDR3: TGCAGTGCTGGGGGGGTAGGAACCTACGAGCAGTACTTC. Encoded protein: CSAGGVGTYEQYF.

The rearrangement links TRBV4-1 to TRBJ1-1, with D perhaps matching TRBD1 (6 bases). Trimming removed 3 bases from V and 5 bases from J, with 19 bases in between. Germline V lookup: CDR1 MGHRA, CDR2 YSYEKL. This CDR3 spans 16 amino acids. CDR3 residues: CASSHGIWGAGTEAFF. DNA of the CDR3: TGCGCCAGCAGCCATGGGATATGGGGGGCGGGGACTGAAGCTTTCTTT.

The chain uses TRBV20-1 and TRBJ2-7; D perhaps matches TRBD1 (5 bases). Germline assignment: CDR1 DFQATT and CDR2 SNEGSKA (reference sequence). This CDR3 is 15 amino acids long. V was pared by 2 bases and J by 0 bases, with 14 bases between. The CDR3 DNA reads as TGCAGTGCTAGATCCCAGGGTTTGAGCTCCTACGAGCAGTACTTC. Translated: CSARSQGLSSYEQYF.

This clonotype has just a few counts. The chain joins TRBV20-1 to TRBJ2-7; D ambiguous. V lost 4 bases and J 2 bases, leaving 9 bases between the germline ends. CDR3 length: 12 residues. Looked up from germline, CDR1 is DFQATT and CDR2 is SNEGSKA (reference sequence). CDR3 region: CSATQSAYEQYF. The CDR3 DNA sequence: TGCAGTGCTACACAGTCCGCCTACGAGCAGTACTTC.

This sequence joins TRBV11-1 and TRBJ2-3; D gene uncertain. Germline V gene data show CDR1 as SGHAT and CDR2 as FQDESV (reference sequence). V shed 3 bases and J shed 8 bases, with 12 bases lying between them. CDR3 length: 13 amino acids. The CDR3 protein is CASSFQRAATQYF. In nucleotides, the CDR3 is TGTGCCAGCAGCTTTCAAAGGGCGGCTACGCAGTATTTT.

The chain recombines TRBV4-3 with TRBJ2-3; 9 bases agree with TRBD1. V lost 2 bases, J lost 2 bases, and 2 bases stayed unmatched. Germline V gives CDR1 LGHNA, CDR2 YSLEER. CDR3 length: 15 amino acids. The DNA for the CDR3 is TGCGCCAGCAGCCAAACAGGGGGCTACACAGATACGCAGTATTTT. It is translated as CASSQTGGYTDTQYF.

J is TRBJ2-7 and V is TRBV29-1, with D possibly TRBD1 on 5 matching bases. The V gene's germline CDR1 is SQVTM and CDR2 ANQGSEA. V lost 6 bases, J lost 2 bases, and 11 bases lay in between. The CDR3 has 12 residues. The DNA for the CDR3 is TGCAGCGTAGGACATACCACCTACGAGCAGTACTTC. Amino acid sequence: CSVGHTTYEQYF.

The V and J genes are TRBV5-8 and TRBJ1-2, with 8 bases identical to TRBD1. Germline-derived CDR1 and CDR2 are SGHTS and YDEGEE. V shed 5 bases, J shed 6 bases, and the junction held 9 bases outside the gene matches. The CDR3 runs to 14 residues. This CDR3 is CASSRDRGLHGYTF. DNA for the CDR3: TGTGCCAGCAGTCGCGACAGGGGCCTCCATGGCTACACCTTC.

This clonotype appeared a few times. The V call is TRBV6-1, the J call TRBJ1-5; 7 positions agree with TRBD1. CDR1 MNHNS and CDR2 SASEGT come from the germline V gene. The CDR3 has 14 amino acids. J lost 3 bases, V lost 4 bases, and 3 bases had no gene match. Here the CDR3 DNA reads TGTGCCAGCAGTGCGGGGACAGACAATCAGCCCCAGCATTTT. This translates into CASSAGTDNQPQHF.